The T cell receptor (beta chain) under discussion was sequenced for a study of blood T cell repertoires in COVID-19. Looking at the study overall: There were acute and convalescent COVID-19 samples, and they came from the United States, Italy and Spain. T cells, B-cell-depleted T cells, or PBMCs provided the cDNA or gDNA that served as material.

Per the authors' pipeline: The assay estimated nucleated cells by amplifying reference gene primers. The data were produced by immunoSEQ multiplex PCR, yet TCRdb's version contains in-frame clones alone and is incomplete. That table gives V, J and clone size, and the DNA gave D and trimming. The repertoire consists of roughly 300,000 clones, with over 75% occurring once and the leading ten covering 8.5% to 12%. Enrolled through a virtual design, the participants were between 18 and 89 years of age and came from around 25 US areas. The CDR3 length is 12 residues. Trimming shortened V by 3 bases and J by 12 bases, and 15 bases separated the two germline ends. CDR1 SGDLS and CDR2 YYNGEE come from the germline V gene.

The chain combines TRBV9 with TRBJ1-2; unclear D gene. The clonotype was recovered from a woman between 18 and 29 years old who had recovered from COVID-19. Sequenced sample: PBMCs or T cells enriched from blood (not recorded which). The CDR3 sequence is CASSDSDMRNTF. The CDR3 nucleotides are TGTGCCAGCAGCGACTCCGACATGCGTAACACCTTC.